This TCR beta chain emerged from a study of beta chain features in type 1 diabetes. Regarding the study as a whole: Type 1 diabetes patients had TCRB CDR3s that were shorter (moderately but significantly so) in all four CD4+ subsets. VDJ junctions sequenced from type 1 diabetes patients showed fewer insertions and more deletions.

Germline V gene data show CDR1 as SGHRS and CDR2 as YFSETQ. V lost 0 bases to trimming and J lost 3 bases, with 11 bases between them. The CDR3 loop spans 15 amino acids. Expressed TCRB transcripts were sequenced, since all the RNA that had been isolated was reverse transcribed. TCRdb's table, derived via immunoSEQ multiplex PCR, lists solely in-frame clones and lacks some. The sample shows 600,000 or so clones, 9.5% to 15% of them seen only once. This clone was detected a few times. What it binds is unknown. The sample consisted of naive CD4+ T cells from blood. This sequence originates from a man aged 25-40 years with type 1 diabetes. The chain uses TRBV5-1 and TRBJ2-3, with D possibly being TRBD2 (6 bases). The CDR3 bases are TGCGCCAGCAGCTTGGCGGGGGAGAGGACAGATACGCAGTATTTT. Its protein product is CASSLAGERTDTQYF.